This T cell receptor (beta chain) was captured by sequencing in a study of B cell selection in AIRE deficiency. Regarding the study as a whole: AIRE-deficient Tconv and Treg repertoires matched healthy donors in TCRBV, CDR3 length, diversity.

Germline V lookup: CDR1 MNHNY, CDR2 SVGAGI (reference sequence). CDR3 length equals 16 residues. V lost 6 bases to trimming and J lost 2 bases, with 17 bases between them. Concerning this clone itself: Its antigen is unknown.

Original processing notes: Patients' Tregs yielded 45,000 to 60,000 distinct TCRbeta sequences; donors' about 9.6x10^4. Produced via immunoSEQ multiplex PCR; TCRdb's table is partial and in-frame only. From that table come the V and J calls and clone size; the DNA was used to work out D and trimming. Here the sample spans around 4,800 clones, around 87% being singletons. Regulatory T cells were sorted as CD4+CD25hiCD127low/negative. Sequenced sample: Tregs sorted from PBMCs. The chain uses TRBV6-6 and TRBJ2-4, with a weak D call TRBD1 (5 bases). This sequence was found in a human donor with AIRE deficiency. The CDR3 spells CASSRAFTKTKNIQYF. CDR3 DNA sequence: TGTGCCAGCAGCAGGGCTTTCACTAAGACCAAAAACATTCAGTACTTC.